This TCR beta chain was observed in a study of human T cells and chemical hapten exposure. About the research overall: Skin of the upper inner arm, about 2 cm by about 2 cm, received 2% DPC for sensitization.

TCRdb independently ran MiXCR on the RACE reads; one entry per CDR3 protein. The profile shows tens of thousands of distinct CDR3 sequences, around 9.3% of them singletons. Germline V gene sequence: CDR1 SQVTM, CDR2 ANQGSEA. This CDR3 contains 12 residues. The ends were cut back, 7 bases at V and 4 bases at J, with 11 bases in the middle. Time point of the sample: patch test 2, 6 weeks after DPC sensitization. Treatment noted: therapeutic diphenylcyclopropenone sensitization with weekly scalp DPC. This clonotype was observed at least ten times. The specimen was whole blood, collected in connection with sensitization to the hapten diphenylcyclopropenone (DPC). The TCR originated in a woman aged 50 to 60 with alopecia areata. Some clones in this sample may be carry-over from other donors' samples. V gene TRBV29-1 combines with J gene TRBJ2-1, with D hard to call. The CDR3 DNA reads as TGCAGCGCTGAGATAGGGTACAATGAGCAGTTCTTC. It specifies CSAEIGYNEQFF.